This passage covers 14 T cell receptor beta chains from one sample sequenced in a study of CD8+ T cells in alopecia areata. RNA, once extracted, was reverse transcribed into cDNA for use as the sequencing template. Profiled with immunoSEQ multiplex PCR; TCRdb holds only in-frame clones, not every one. Of 100,000 to 150,000 clones in the sample, roughly 50% are singletons; the top ten hold around 19%. Sequenced here: CD8+ T cells sorted from blood, sampled at week 0. The receptors originated from a human donor with alopecia areata.

The chain has TRBV21-1 and TRBJ2-1; the D call in the table, TRBD1, was not verified against the DNA. TRBV21-1 is annotated as a pseudogene. The length of the CDR3 is 16 residues. The CDR3 reads CASSKVLRTVYNEQFF. CDR3 in DNA: TGTGCCAGCAGCAAAGTTCTGAGGACAGTATACAATGAGCAGTTCTTC.

The V call is TRBV29-1, the J call TRBJ1-1; a possible D gene is TRBD1 (6 bases). The ends were cut back, 7 bases at V and 2 bases at J, with 11 bases in the middle. CDR1 SQVTM and CDR2 ANQGSEA come from the germline V gene. The CDR3 loop spans 12 amino acids. The CDR3 DNA is TGCAGCGGTACAGGGCGAAACACTGAAGCTTTCTTT. Its translation: CSGTGRNTEAFF.

V is TRBV4-3 and J is TRBJ1-2, with unresolved D. Looked up from germline, CDR1 is LGHNA and CDR2 is YSLEER. Between the trimmed V and J ends, which lost 1 base and 9 bases, there was a span of 15 bases. This CDR3 is built from 14 residues. The CDR3 loop is CASSQGEGLRSYTF. The DNA of the CDR3 is TGCGCCAGCAGCCAAGGGGAGGGATTAAGAAGCTACACCTTC.

In this sample, this clone turned up a few times. V is TRBV30 and J is TRBJ2-5; TRBD1 agrees at 9 bases. Trimming took 0 bases from V and 5 from J; bases not matched to a gene: 4. CDR1 GTSNPN and CDR2 SVGIG come from the germline V gene (reference sequence). The CDR3 is 14 residues long. DNA for the CDR3: TGTGCCTGGAGTGTAACAGGGGGCTCGGAGACCCAGTACTTC. It yields the protein CAWSVTGGSETQYF. The full variable domain, with the rest looked up from reference TRBV30 and TRBJ2-5, is SQTIHQWPATLVQPVGSPLSLECTVEGTSNPNLYWYRQAAGRGLQLLFYSVGIGQISSEVPQNLSASRPQDRQFILSSKKLLLSDSGFYLCAWSVTGGSETQYFGPGTRLLVL.

This sequence joins TRBV27 and TRBJ2-7; D not certain. Germline V gene data show CDR1 as MNHEY and CDR2 as SMNVEV (reference sequence). There are 14 residues in the CDR3. Deletions cut 4 bases from V and 0 bases from J, with 10 bases between. CDR3 nucleotides: TGTGCCAGCAGTTCATACCTGGCCTCCTACGAGCAGTACTTC. As protein: CASSSYLASYEQYF.

On this clone itself: A read error may account for a junction end that differs from germline. The rearrangement joins TRBV27 to TRBJ2-1, with D unclear. The CDR3 extends over 15 amino acids. Germline V gene lookup returns CDR1 MNHEY and CDR2 SMNVEV (reference sequence). The CDR3 DNA reads TGTGCCAGCAATTTAGTAGGGCGGACGAACAATGAGCAGTTCTTC. Protein sequence: CASNLVGRTNNEQFF.

This clone was seen once. The rearrangement links TRBV4-1 to TRBJ1-2, with D perhaps matching TRBD1 (6 bases). This CDR3 has 16 residues. Trimming removed 0 bases from V and 8 bases from J, with 19 bases in between. CDR1 and CDR2 from the germline V gene are MGHRA and YSYEKL. This CDR3 reads CASSQDLEQGVRGYTF. For the CDR3, the DNA is TGCGCCAGCAGCCAAGACCTAGAACAGGGAGTTCGGGGCTACACCTTC.

This clone has more than one count but fewer than ten. This chain joins TRBV5-6 and TRBJ1-3; D is unresolved. In germline, CDR1 is SGHDT, CDR2 YYEEEE. This CDR3 comprises 13 residues. V was pared by 6 bases and J by 4 bases, with 11 bases between. This CDR3 reads CASIGESGNTIYF. CDR3 DNA sequence: TGTGCCAGCATCGGGGAATCCGGAAACACCATATATTTT.

V usage is TRBV4-1 and J usage is TRBJ2-7; no definite D call. Germline V gene sequence: CDR1 MGHRA, CDR2 YSYEKL. V lost 0 bases to trimming and J lost 1 base, with 10 bases between them. This CDR3 region has 15 residues. CDR3 in DNA: TGCGCCAGCAGCCAAGACCCCCGAGCGTCCTACGAGCAGTACTTC. Translating it yields CASSQDPRASYEQYF.

V and J are TRBV4-1 and TRBJ2-7, with 8 bases matching TRBD1. CDR3 length equals 14 residues. Germline assignment: CDR1 MGHRA and CDR2 YSYEKL. After removal of 1 base from V and 2 bases from J, the junction contained 1 base not matched to a gene. The chain's CDR3 is CASSQADRAYEQYF. The CDR3 DNA follows: TGCGCCAGCAGCCAAGCGGACAGGGCCTACGAGCAGTACTTC.

The J gene is TRBJ2-5, the V gene TRBV7-9; perhaps TRBD2 as D (5 bases). V lost 5 bases to trimming and J lost 5 bases, with 15 bases between them. The CDR3 runs to 14 residues. Per germline, CDR1 SEHNR and CDR2 FQNEAQ (reference sequence). CDR3 nucleotide sequence: TGTGCCAGCAGCCGGACTCGACAAAGGGAGACCCAGTACTTC. Translated, it gives CASSRTRQRETQYF. Looking up the rest from reference TRBV7-9 and TRBJ2-5 gives the full variable domain: DTGVSQNPRHKITKRGQNVTFRCDPISEHNRLYWYRQTLGQGPEFLTYFQNEAQLEKSRLLSDRFSAERPKGSFSTLEIQRTEQGDSAMYLCASSRTRQRETQYFGPGTRLLVL.

In nucleotides, the CDR3 is TGTGCCAGCAGTTACAGTCGGGGAGCCAGAGACGAGCAGTACTTC. It yields the protein CASSYSRGARDEQYF. This chain uses TRBV27 with TRBJ2-7, with D tentatively TRBD2 (5 bases). The CDR3 runs 15 residues. In germline, CDR1 is MNHEY, CDR2 SMNVEV (reference sequence). V lost 4 bases and J 5 bases, leaving 18 bases between the germline ends.

On this clone itself: Sequence at one end of the junction differs from germline and may be a read error. This chain links TRBV7-9 with TRBJ2-7, with D perhaps assigned TRBD1 or TRBD2 (5 bases each). CDR1 is SEHNR, CDR2 FQNEAQ, per germline (reference sequence). This CDR3 region has 14 residues. CDR3 sequence reads: CASSLVRGSYEQYF. Written as DNA, the CDR3 is TGTGCCAGCAGTTTAGTGAGGGGATCCTACGAGCAGTACTTC.

The rearrangement links TRBV30 to TRBJ1-1; the D is unclear. The CDR3 is made up of 14 amino acids. Germline lookup yields CDR1 GTSNPN and CDR2 SVGIG (reference sequence). Trimming took 4 bases from V and 0 from J, leaving 12 bases between them. In DNA, the CDR3 is TGTGCCTGGATCCCCCGTAAGATGAACACTGAAGCTTTCTTT. Its protein is CAWIPRKMNTEAFF.